This entry is about one TCR beta chain. Its target is unknown. Libraries were prepared by immunoSEQ multiplex PCR; TCRdb keeps only in-frame clonotypes and omits some of them. This table has under 50,000 clones, 70% to 90% appearing once. Time point in this sample: week 35, safety follow-up. Doses comprised 300 ug of mutant IDH1 20-mer peptide each, plus topical imiquimod. These data come from a study of a mutant IDH1 vaccine in newly diagnosed glioma. Between the trimmed V and J ends, which lost 2 bases and 4 bases, there was a span of 5 bases. Germline V gene sequence: CDR1 SEHNR, CDR2 FQNEAQ (reference sequence). The CDR3 spans 13 residues.

The starting material was PBMCs, obtained from a glioma patient whose treatment included an IDH1 peptide vaccine. The sequence came from a woman aged 40 to 50 with glioma. The chain joins TRBV7-9 to TRBJ2-2; possibly TRBD2 for D (5 bases). The CDR3 DNA reads as TGTGCCAGCAGCTTACGGGGCACCGGGGAGCTGTTTTTT. It encodes CASSLRGTGELFF.